The rows below give T cell receptor beta chains drawn from one sample of a study of T cells after yellow fever vaccination. TCRdb analysed the 5' RACE reads with MiXCR anew, one entry per CDR3 protein. Counted here are about 320,000 distinct CDR3 sequences, 3.5% to 4.5% occurring once; the ten biggest clones make up approximately 19%. Source: PBMCs, taken 15 days after the yellow fever booster vaccination. These receptors came from a man aged 18 to 29 who received the YFV17D yellow fever vaccine. The conserved cysteine and the conserved F or W are not part of the CDR3 here. The size of a clone is reported for some rows only, either as once, few or many, or as a class for expanded clones.

TRBJ2-6 | 15 | NA | TRBV6-6 | ASSSGTGQSGANVLT
TRBJ2-5 | 13 | many | TRBV9 | ASSVNGRIGETQY
TRBJ1-4 | 13 | many | TRBV5-1 | ASSPPGTTNEKLF
TRBJ2-5 | 12 | many | TRBV13 | ASSLRTGKETQY
TRBJ1-2 | 12 | few | TRBV6-2/TRBV6-3 | ASKGGLSNYGYT
TRBJ2-3 | 13 | few | TRBV7-6 | ASSLVVAATDTQY
TRBJ2-3 | 13 | NA | TRBV5-1 | ASSPRGGALDTQY
TRBJ1-4 | 12 | many | TRBV7-2 | ASSLNPTNEKLF
TRBJ1-5 | 11 | few | TRBV27 | ASSYRDNQPQH
TRBJ2-1 | 11 | few | TRBV25-1 | ASSESGYNEQF
TRBJ2-5 | 14 | few | TRBV14 | ASSITSGGPWETQY
TRBJ2-5 | 11 | NA | TRBV6-1 | AIGQVRAETQY
TRBJ1-2 | 11 | NA | TRBV7-9 | ASSLGSYYGYT